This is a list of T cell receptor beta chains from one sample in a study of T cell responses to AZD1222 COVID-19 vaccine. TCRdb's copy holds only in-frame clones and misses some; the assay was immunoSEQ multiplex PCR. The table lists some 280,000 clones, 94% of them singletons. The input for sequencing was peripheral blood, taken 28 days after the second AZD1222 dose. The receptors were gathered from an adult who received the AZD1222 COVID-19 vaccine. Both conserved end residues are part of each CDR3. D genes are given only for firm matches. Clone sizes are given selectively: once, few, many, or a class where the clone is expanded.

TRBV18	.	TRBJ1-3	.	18	TGTGCCAGCTCACCACCGTGGGATTCAGGCCGCTCTGGAAACACCATATATTTT	CASSPPWDSGRSGNTIYF
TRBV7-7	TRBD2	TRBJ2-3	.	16	TGTGCTAGCAGCTCAGGACTAGCGGGGGGTATAGATACGCAGTATTTT	CASSSGLAGGIDTQYF
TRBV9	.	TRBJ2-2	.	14	TGTGCCAGCAGCGTAGAGGGGAACACCGGGGAGCTGTTTTTT	CASSVEGNTGELFF
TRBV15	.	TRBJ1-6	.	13	TGTGCCACCAGCAGGGGTATAGGTTCACCCCTCCACTTT	CATSRGIGSPLHF
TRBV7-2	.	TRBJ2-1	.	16	TGTGCCAGCAGCTCCGGGGTGCTAGGCCCCTACAATGAGCAGTTCTTC	CASSSGVLGPYNEQFF
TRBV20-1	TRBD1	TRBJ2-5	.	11	TGCAGTCAACAGGGGCAAGAGACCCAGTACTTC	CSQQGQETQYF
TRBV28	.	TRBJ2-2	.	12	TGTGCCAGCTCCACGGACACCGGGGAGCTGTTTTTT	CASSTDTGELFF
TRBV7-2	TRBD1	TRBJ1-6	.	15	TGTGCCAGCAGCTTTAATGACAGGGGTCTTTCACCCCTCCACTTT	CASSFNDRGLSPLHF
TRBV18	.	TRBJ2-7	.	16	TGTGCCAGCTCACCATCAGGACGACCCCACGGTAGGGAGCAGTACTTC	CASSPSGRPHGREQYF
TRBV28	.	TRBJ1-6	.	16	TGTGCCAGCAGCCCTCCGAGGACAGAAAATAATTCACCCCTCCACTTT	CASSPPRTENNSPLHF
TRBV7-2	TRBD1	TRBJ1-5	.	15	TGTGCCAGCAGCTTATCGGGACAGGGGAATCAGCCCCAGCATTTT	CASSLSGQGNQPQHF
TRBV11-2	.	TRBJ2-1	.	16	TGTGCCAGCAGCCCTGTTGCTCAGCGGTACTACAATGAGCAGTTCTTC	CASSPVAQRYYNEQFF
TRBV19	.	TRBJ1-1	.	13	TGTGCCAGTACCTTCGGGATGAACACTGAAGCTTTCTTT	CASTFGMNTEAFF
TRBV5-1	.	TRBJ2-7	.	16	TGCGCCAGCAGCTTGACCGGACAAAGCCGGGCCTACGAGCAGTACTTC	CASSLTGQSRAYEQYF
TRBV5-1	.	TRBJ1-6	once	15	TGCGCCAGCAGCTTGGGCGATTCCTATAATTCACCCCTCCACTTT	CASSLGDSYNSPLHF
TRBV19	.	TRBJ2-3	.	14	TGTGCCAGTAGTAGCCGAGGGACCCCAGATACGCAGTATTTT	CASSSRGTPDTQYF